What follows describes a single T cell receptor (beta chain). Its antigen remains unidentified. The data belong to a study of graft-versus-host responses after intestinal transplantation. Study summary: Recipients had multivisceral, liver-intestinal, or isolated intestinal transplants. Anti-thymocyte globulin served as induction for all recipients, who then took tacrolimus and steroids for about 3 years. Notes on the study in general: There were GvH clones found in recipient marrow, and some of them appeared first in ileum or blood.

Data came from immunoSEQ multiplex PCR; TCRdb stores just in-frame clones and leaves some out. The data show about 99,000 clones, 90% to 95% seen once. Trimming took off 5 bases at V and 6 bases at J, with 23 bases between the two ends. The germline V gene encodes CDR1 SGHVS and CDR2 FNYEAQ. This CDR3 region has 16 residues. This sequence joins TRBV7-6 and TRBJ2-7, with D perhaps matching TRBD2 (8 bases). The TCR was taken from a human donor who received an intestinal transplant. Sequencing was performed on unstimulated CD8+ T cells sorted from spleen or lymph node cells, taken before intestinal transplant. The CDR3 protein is CASSPLAEGAKGEQYF. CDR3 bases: TGTGCCAGCAGCCCACTAGCGGAGGGGGCAAAAGGCGAGCAGTACTTC. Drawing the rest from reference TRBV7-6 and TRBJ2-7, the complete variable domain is GAGVSQSPRYKVTKRGQDVALRCDPISGHVSLYWYRQALGQGPEFLTYFNYEAQQDKSGLPNDRFSAERPEGSISTLTIQRTEQRDSAMYRCASSPLAEGAKGEQYFGPGTRLTVT.